The 9 T cell receptor beta chains presented below share a single source sample, sequenced in a study of blood T cell repertoires in COVID-19. Here immunoSEQ multiplex PCR was the method, and the copy in TCRdb shows in-frame clones only, minus some. The sample lists more than 95,000 clones, over 85% occurring once. The sequenced material came from peripheral blood. All receptors derive from a woman of 80 years or more in a cohort sampled during active COVID-19.

Turning to this clone: An end of the junction does not agree with germline; a read error may underlie this. The chain joins TRBV28 to TRBJ1-2, with a weak D call TRBD1 (5 bases). From germline, CDR1 is MDHEN and CDR2 SYDVKM. The CDR3 has 12 amino acids. The CDR3 region is CASSDHREAGGF. DNA of the CDR3: TGTGCCAGCAGTGACCATAGGGAGGCCGGGGGCTTC.

The chain combines TRBV18 with TRBJ2-2, with D perhaps TRBD1 (5 bases). Per germline, CDR1 KGHSH and CDR2 LQKENI. V was shortened by 4 bases and J by 4 bases, with 13 bases between the two germline ends. The CDR3 totals 15 residues. CDR3 region: CASSQQGSGTGELFF. CDR3 in DNA: TGTGCCAGCTCACAGCAGGGTTCGGGCACCGGGGAGCTGTTTTTT.

The CDR3 sequence: CASSLRGGSYNEQFF. CDR3 nucleotide sequence: TGTGCCAGCAGCCTACGGGGGGGCTCCTACAATGAGCAGTTCTTC. The rearrangement links TRBV7-3 to TRBJ2-1, with 8 bases fitting TRBD2. V shed 5 bases and J 0 bases; nucleotides not matched to a gene: 3. Germline lookup yields CDR1 SGHTA and CDR2 FQGTGA. The CDR3 extends over 15 amino acids.

The rearrangement joins TRBV27 to TRBJ2-7, with TRBD1 identical over 9 bases. V was pared by 3 bases and J by 2 bases, with 5 bases of the junction left unmatched. The CDR3 has 15 amino acids. Germline V CDR1 and CDR2: MNHEY, SMNVEV (reference sequence). The CDR3 DNA reads TGTGCCAGCAGTTTGGTGGGACAGGGCCCCTACGAGCAGTACTTC. Protein sequence: CASSLVGQGPYEQYF.

V usage is TRBV7-3 and J usage is TRBJ2-5, with D possibly being TRBD2 (6 bases). The germline gives CDR1 SGHTA, CDR2 FQGTGA. This CDR3 has 16 amino acids. The germline V and J ends were trimmed by 3 bases and 5 bases, with 19 bases remaining between them. The chain's CDR3 is CASSFTGGEGRETQYF. CDR3 DNA: TGTGCCAGCAGCTTTACCGGCGGGGAAGGGAGGGAGACCCAGTACTTC.

The V and J genes are TRBV5-6 and TRBJ1-2; D gene uncertain. The germline gives CDR1 SGHDT, CDR2 YYEEEE. The CDR3 is 13 residues long. Trimming left V 5 bases short and J 3 bases short, with 11 bases between. The CDR3 region has the DNA TGTGCCAGCAGGGCGGTGGAAGACTATGGCTACACCTTC. This encodes CASRAVEDYGYTF. Complete variable domain (other parts from reference TRBV5-6 and TRBJ1-2): DAGVTQSPTHLIKTRGQQVTLRCSPKSGHDTVSWYQQALGQGPQFIFQYYEEEERQRGNFPDRFSGHQFPNYSSELNVNALLLGDSALYLCASRAVEDYGYTFGSGTRLTVV.

This clone was detected only a few times. The rearrangement uses TRBV10-2 and TRBJ2-7; 7 bases fit TRBD1. CDR3 length: 15 amino acids. The germline V gene has CDR1 WSHSY and CDR2 SAAADI. V trimming: 0 bases; J trimming: 2 bases; junction bases outside the gene matches: 4. CDR3: CASSESLQGAYEQYF. The CDR3 coding sequence is TGCGCCAGCAGTGAGTCGTTGCAGGGGGCCTACGAGCAGTACTTC.

This chain connects TRBV30 to TRBJ1-5; 7 nucleotides line up with TRBD1. This CDR3 contains 15 residues. Germline V gives CDR1 GTSNPN, CDR2 SVGIG (reference sequence). V lost 0 bases and J lost 1; bases outside the gene matches: 3. CDR3 sequence: CAWSVEQGSNQPQHF. The CDR3 DNA follows: TGTGCCTGGAGTGTGGAACAGGGGAGCAATCAGCCCCAGCATTTT.

The chain employs TRBV2 and TRBJ2-1; 8 nucleotides agree with TRBD2. V lost 8 bases to trimming and J lost 1 base; unmatched junction nucleotides: 10. CDR3 length: 16 amino acids. Looked up from germline, CDR1 is SNHLY and CDR2 is FYNNEI. Here the CDR3 reads CASAPGGPGSYNEQFF. DNA of the CDR3: TGTGCCAGCGCGCCGGGGGGGCCGGGATCCTACAATGAGCAGTTCTTC.